These 18 T cell receptor beta chains share one sample of origin, sequenced in a study of blood T cell repertoires in COVID-19. Method: immunoSEQ multiplex PCR; TCRdb's copy keeps in-frame clones and lacks some. The sample has fewer than 30,000 clones; approximately 89% are singletons. Sample: peripheral blood. The receptors originated from a man aged 50 or older with active COVID-19.

This chain joins TRBV6-5 and TRBJ1-1; D remains unclear. Germline V CDR1 and CDR2: MNHEY, SVGAGI. The CDR3 runs to 16 residues. V lost 2 bases and J lost 4, with 17 bases in between. CDR3 protein: CASSYLKTRAGTEAFF. CDR3 sequence (DNA): TGTGCCAGCAGTTACCTCAAAACGAGGGCCGGCACTGAAGCTTTCTTT.

The J gene is TRBJ2-7, the V gene TRBV3-1 (or the pseudogene TRBV3-2); D is undetermined. Trimming left V 7 bases short and J 0 bases short, with 28 bases between. The CDR3 runs 19 residues. Germline assignment: CDR1 LGHDT and CDR2 YNNKEL (reference sequence). CDR3 in DNA: TGTGCCAGCAATATAGTGCTACCTGGAGAAGAAGAGAGCTCCTACGAGCAGTACTTC. It encodes CASNIVLPGEEESSYEQYF.

The V and J genes are TRBV3-1 (or the pseudogene TRBV3-2) and TRBJ1-1, with D possibly being TRBD1 (6 bases). CDR1 LGHDT and CDR2 YNNKEL come from the germline V gene (reference sequence). V shed 4 bases and J shed 1 base, with 16 bases lying between them. The CDR3 has 16 amino acids. The CDR3 bases are TGTGCCAGCAGCCCCAGGGGAGGGGCAAGGAACACTGAAGCTTTCTTT. Protein product: CASSPRGGARNTEAFF.

This chain joins TRBV10-3 and TRBJ2-7; 10 bases fit TRBD2. Germline V gene lookup returns CDR1 ENHRY and CDR2 SYGVKD. CDR3 size: 13 residues. The trim removed 8 bases at V and 4 bases at J, leaving 5 bases unmatched. DNA of the CDR3: TGTGCCATCGCTAGCGGGAGAGCTTACGAGCAGTACTTC. This codes for CAIASGRAYEQYF.

The CDR3 DNA is TGTGCCAGCAGTTACGGTCTAGAGACCGGGGAGCTGTTTTTT. It specifies CASSYGLETGELFF. The rearrangement uses TRBV6-5 and TRBJ2-2; no reliable D call. The V end lost 2 bases, the J end lost 5 bases, and 9 bases lay between the germline ends. The CDR3 is 14 residues long. The germline gives CDR1 MNHEY, CDR2 SVGAGI.

This rearrangement joins TRBV6-5 to TRBJ2-7; TRBD2 is a possible D gene (6 bases). Germline assignment: CDR1 MNHEY and CDR2 SVGAGI. The V end lost 2 bases, the J end lost 7 bases, and 12 bases lay between the germline ends. This CDR3 contains 13 residues. CDR3 bases: TGTGCCAGCAGTTACGGGGGGAACCTGGAGCAGTACTTC. Its protein product is CASSYGGNLEQYF.

The V call is TRBV4-2, the J call TRBJ1-2; 8 bases line up with TRBD1. The V segment lost 0 bases and the J segment 4 bases; nucleotides outside the gene matches: 4. The CDR3 is 15 amino acids. CDR1 LGHNA and CDR2 YNFKEQ come from the germline V gene. DNA of the CDR3: TGTGCCAGCAGCCAAGAGGACGGGACAGGCTATGGCTACACCTTC. It is translated as CASSQEDGTGYGYTF.

The rearrangement joins TRBV7-3 to TRBJ1-1; D is perhaps TRBD1 (6 bases). Germline CDR1 SGHTA, CDR2 FQGTGA. Deletions cut 6 bases from V and 9 bases from J, with 23 bases between. CDR3 length: 15 residues. This CDR3 is CASSQGVGTPRKAFF. The CDR3, as DNA: TGTGCCAGCAGTCAAGGGGTTGGGACACCGAGAAAAGCTTTCTTT.

The gene calls are TRBV6-2 or TRBV6-3 and TRBJ1-1, with 7 positions matching TRBD1. The CDR3 covers 14 residues. The V gene end was trimmed by 5 bases and the J gene end by 8 bases; junction bases not matched to a gene: 11. CDR1 and CDR2 (germline): MNHEY, SVGEGT. This chain's CDR3 is CASSRYRGGYEAFF. CDR3 nucleotides: TGTGCCAGCAGTCGATACAGGGGAGGTTACGAAGCTTTCTTT.

The rearrangement links TRBV18 to TRBJ2-1, with a possible D match to TRBD2 (6 bases). Trimming took off 6 bases at V and 4 bases at J, with 13 bases between the two ends. The germline CDR1 and CDR2 sequences are KGHSH and LQKENI. This CDR3 spans 14 amino acids. CDR3 amino acids: CASSPSATYNEQFF. Here the CDR3 DNA reads TGTGCCAGCTCTCCTAGCGCGACTTACAATGAGCAGTTCTTC.

The genes are TRBV6-6 and TRBJ2-3; 7 nucleotides align to TRBD2. CDR3 length equals 15 residues. Per the germline V gene, CDR1 is MNHNY and CDR2 is SVGAGI (reference sequence). The V gene end was trimmed by 9 bases and the J gene end by 2 bases; junction bases not matched to a gene: 11. The CDR3 DNA sequence: TGTGCCAGTTATAAAACAGCGGGAAACACAGATACGCAGTATTTT. This translates into CASYKTAGNTDTQYF.

The rearrangement joins TRBV11-2 to TRBJ2-7; tentative D call: TRBD2 (5 bases). The CDR3 has 16 residues. The germline CDR1 and CDR2 sequences are SGHAT and FQNNGV. V gave up 2 bases and J gave up 3 bases, with 17 bases separating them. CDR3 sequence reads: CASSLYSVGKNYEQYF. Written as DNA, the CDR3 is TGTGCCAGCAGCTTATATTCCGTCGGGAAAAACTACGAGCAGTACTTC. The full variable domain, completed using reference TRBV11-2 and TRBJ2-7, is EAGVAQSPRYKIIEKRQSVAFWCNPISGHATLYWYQQILGQGPKLLIQFQNNGVVDDSQLPKDRFSAERLKGVDSTLKIQPAKLEDSAVYLCASSLYSVGKNYEQYFGPGTRLTVT.

As for this clone: The germline gene is not matched at one end of the junction; a read error may be the cause. The chain carries TRBV7-2 and TRBJ2-2, with unresolved D. The CDR3 extends over 14 amino acids. Germline values: CDR1 SGHTA, CDR2 FQGNSA. The CDR3 loop is CASSPPQNNGELFF. CDR3 nucleotide sequence: TGTGCCAGCAGCCCGCCCCAGAACAACGGGGAGCTGTTTTTT.

This clone has a single count. The V call is TRBV7-9, the J call TRBJ2-5, with D hard to call. The germline CDR1 and CDR2 sequences are SEHNR and FQNEAQ (reference sequence). CDR3 length: 15 residues. V was trimmed by 6 bases and J by 3 bases, leaving 17 bases between them. In nucleotides, the CDR3 is TGTGCCAGCAGTTACAATTCCGGGTCCAAAGAGACCCAGTACTTC. Residues: CASSYNSGSKETQYF.

The V gene is TRBV19, the J gene TRBJ2-7, with D possibly being TRBD2 (6 bases). This CDR3 contains 14 residues. Deletions cut 5 bases from V and 3 bases from J, with 14 bases between. Germline values: CDR1 LNHDA, CDR2 SQIVND (reference sequence). The CDR3 region has the DNA TGTGCCAGTAGTTTCTTCGGAGGGAACTACGAGCAGTACTTC. Amino acid sequence: CASSFFGGNYEQYF. Full variable domain (missing parts from reference TRBV19 and TRBJ2-7): DGGITQSPKYLFRKEGQNVTLSCEQNLNHDAMYWYRQDPGQGLRLIYYSQIVNDFQKGDIAEGYSVSREKKESFPLTVTSAQKNPTAFYLCASSFFGGNYEQYFGPGTRLTVT.

V gene TRBV29-1 combines with J gene TRBJ2-7; 8 bases map to TRBD1. J was trimmed by 2 bases and V by 0 bases; bases with no gene match: 6. The CDR3 has 15 amino acids. Per the germline V gene, CDR1 is SQVTM and CDR2 is ANQGSEA. The CDR3, as DNA: TGCAGCGTTGAAGAGGCACAGGGGGTAACCTACGAGCAGTACTTC. It specifies CSVEEAQGVTYEQYF.

The chain carries TRBV25-1 and TRBJ2-3, with 7 bases lining up with TRBD2. The CDR3 runs 14 residues. The trim removed 7 bases at V and 1 base at J, leaving 5 bases unmatched. Germline assignment: CDR1 MGHDK and CDR2 SYGVNS. CDR3 residues: CASMGGGGTDTQYF. CDR3 in DNA: TGTGCCAGCATGGGTGGGGGGGGCACAGATACGCAGTATTTT.

The V and J genes are TRBV6-1 and TRBJ2-1; the D gene is possibly TRBD1 (5 bases). With 0 bases removed from V and 4 bases from J, the gap between germline ends came to 10 bases. The CDR3 length is 15 residues. Looked up from germline, CDR1 is MNHNS and CDR2 is SASEGT. CDR3 in amino acids: CASSEAVTDYNEQFF. For the CDR3, the DNA is TGTGCCAGCAGTGAAGCGGTGACAGATTACAATGAGCAGTTCTTC.